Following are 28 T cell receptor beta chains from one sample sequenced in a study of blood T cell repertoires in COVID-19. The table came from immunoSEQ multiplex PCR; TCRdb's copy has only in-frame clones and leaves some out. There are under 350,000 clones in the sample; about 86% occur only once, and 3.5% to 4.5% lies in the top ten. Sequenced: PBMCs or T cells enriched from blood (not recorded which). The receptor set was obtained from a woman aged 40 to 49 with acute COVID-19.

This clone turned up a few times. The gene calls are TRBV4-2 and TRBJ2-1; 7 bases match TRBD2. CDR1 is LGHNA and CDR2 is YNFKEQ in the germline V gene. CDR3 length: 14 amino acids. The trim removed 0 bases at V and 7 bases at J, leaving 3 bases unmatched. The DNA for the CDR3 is TGTGCCAGCAGCCAAGATGGACTAGTTAATGAGCAGTTCTTC. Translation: CASSQDGLVNEQFF.

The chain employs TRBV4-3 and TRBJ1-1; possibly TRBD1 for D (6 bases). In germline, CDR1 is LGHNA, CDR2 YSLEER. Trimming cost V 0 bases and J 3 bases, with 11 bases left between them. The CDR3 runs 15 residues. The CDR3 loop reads CASSQDRGLYTEAFF. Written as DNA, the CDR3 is TGCGCCAGCAGCCAAGATAGGGGGTTGTACACTGAAGCTTTCTTT.

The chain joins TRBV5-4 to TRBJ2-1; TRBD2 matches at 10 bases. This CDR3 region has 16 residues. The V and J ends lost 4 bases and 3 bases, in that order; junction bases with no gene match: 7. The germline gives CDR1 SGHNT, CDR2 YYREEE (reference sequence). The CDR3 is CASSPLAGANYNEQFF. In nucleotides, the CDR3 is TGTGCCAGCAGCCCGCTAGCGGGAGCTAACTACAATGAGCAGTTCTTC.

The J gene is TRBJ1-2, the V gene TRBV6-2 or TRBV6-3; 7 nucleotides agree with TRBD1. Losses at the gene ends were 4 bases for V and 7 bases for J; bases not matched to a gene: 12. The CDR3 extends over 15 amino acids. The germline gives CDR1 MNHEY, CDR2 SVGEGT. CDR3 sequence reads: CASSFTHGTAGGYTF. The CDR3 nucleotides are TGTGCCAGCAGTTTCACACACGGGACAGCTGGTGGCTACACCTTC.

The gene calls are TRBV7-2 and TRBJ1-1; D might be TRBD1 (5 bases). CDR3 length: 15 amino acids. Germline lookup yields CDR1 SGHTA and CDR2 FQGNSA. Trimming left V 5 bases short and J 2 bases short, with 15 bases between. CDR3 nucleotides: TGTGCCAGCAGCCTTGACAGCCGACCTAACACTGAAGCTTTCTTT. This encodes CASSLDSRPNTEAFF.

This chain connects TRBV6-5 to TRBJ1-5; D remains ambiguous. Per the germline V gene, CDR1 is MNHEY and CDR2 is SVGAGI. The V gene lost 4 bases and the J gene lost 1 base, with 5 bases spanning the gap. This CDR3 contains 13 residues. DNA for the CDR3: TGTGCCAGCAGTTCATTGAGCAATCAGCCCCAGCATTTT. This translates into CASSSLSNQPQHF.

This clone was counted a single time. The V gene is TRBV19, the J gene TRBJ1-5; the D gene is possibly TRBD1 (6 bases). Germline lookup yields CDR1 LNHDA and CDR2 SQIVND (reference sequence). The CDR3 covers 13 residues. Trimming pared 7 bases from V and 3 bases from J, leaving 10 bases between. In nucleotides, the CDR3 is TGTGCCAGTAAAGGACAGTTCAATCAGCCCCAGCATTTT. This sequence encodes CASKGQFNQPQHF.

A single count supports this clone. CDR3: CASSQDQNGQRPYEQYF. The CDR3 DNA sequence: TGCGCCAGCAGCCAAGACCAAAATGGACAGCGACCCTACGAGCAGTACTTC. This chain uses TRBV4-3 with TRBJ2-7; D may be TRBD1 (6 bases). CDR1 is LGHNA and CDR2 is YSLEER in the germline V gene. V lost 0 bases, J lost 2 bases, and 17 bases lay in between. This CDR3 is 17 amino acids long.

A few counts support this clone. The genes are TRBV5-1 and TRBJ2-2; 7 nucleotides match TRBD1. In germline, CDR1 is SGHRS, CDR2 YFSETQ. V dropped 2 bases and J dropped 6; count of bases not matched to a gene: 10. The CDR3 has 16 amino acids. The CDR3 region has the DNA TGCGCCAGCAGCTTCGGGGAGACAGGGTCCGCCGGGGAGCTGTTTTTT. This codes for CASSFGETGSAGELFF. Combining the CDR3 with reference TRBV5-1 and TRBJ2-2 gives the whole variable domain KAGVTQTPRYLIKTRGQQVTLSCSPISGHRSVSWYQQTPGQGLQFLFEYFSETQRNKGNFPGRFSGRQFSNSRSEMNVSTLELGDSALYLCASSFGETGSAGELFFGEGSRLTVL.

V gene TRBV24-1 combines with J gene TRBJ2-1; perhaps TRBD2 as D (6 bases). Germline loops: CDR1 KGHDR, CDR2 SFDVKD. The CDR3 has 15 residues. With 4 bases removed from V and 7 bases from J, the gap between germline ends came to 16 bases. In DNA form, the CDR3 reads TGTGCCACCAGTGAGGCAGGCCGGCGGGAAAATGAGCAGTTCTTC. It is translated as CATSEAGRRENEQFF.

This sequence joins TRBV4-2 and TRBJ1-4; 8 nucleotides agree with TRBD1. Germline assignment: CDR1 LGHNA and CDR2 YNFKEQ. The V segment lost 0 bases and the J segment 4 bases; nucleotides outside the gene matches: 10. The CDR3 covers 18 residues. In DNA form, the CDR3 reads TGTGCCAGCAGCCAAGATCCCCAGGGGGCGAGGAATAATGAAAAACTGTTTTTT. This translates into CASSQDPQGARNNEKLFF.

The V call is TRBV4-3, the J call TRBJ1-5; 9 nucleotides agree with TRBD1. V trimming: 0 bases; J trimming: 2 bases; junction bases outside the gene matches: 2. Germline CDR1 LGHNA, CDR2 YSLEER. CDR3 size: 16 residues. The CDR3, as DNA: TGCGCCAGCAGCCAAGAATGGACAGGGGGCAATCAGCCCCAGCATTTT. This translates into CASSQEWTGGNQPQHF.

The CDR3 DNA reads as TGTGCCAGTAGCACCCGGGACAAAACATTAAAGGGCTACGAGCAGTACTTC. Translation gives CASSTRDKTLKGYEQYF. The chain links TRBV19 to TRBJ2-7; a possible D gene is TRBD1 (6 bases). Trimming removed 6 bases at V and 3 bases at J, with 24 bases between. The length of the CDR3 is 17 residues. Germline V gives CDR1 LNHDA, CDR2 SQIVND (reference sequence).

This CDR3 is CASSSGQRNQPQHF. CDR3 in DNA: TGTGCCAGCAGCTCGGGACAGCGAAATCAGCCCCAGCATTTT. The genes are TRBV7-9 and TRBJ1-5, with 7 positions matching TRBD1. CDR1 is SEHNR, CDR2 FQNEAQ, per germline (reference sequence). The V segment lost 4 bases and the J segment 4 bases; nucleotides outside the gene matches: 4. This CDR3 is built from 14 residues.

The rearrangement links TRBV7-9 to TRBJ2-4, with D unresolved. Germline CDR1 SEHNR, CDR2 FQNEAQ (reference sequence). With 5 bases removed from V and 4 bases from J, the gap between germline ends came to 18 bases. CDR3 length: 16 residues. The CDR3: CASSIGALWQKNIQYF. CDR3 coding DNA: TGTGCCAGCAGCATAGGTGCTTTGTGGCAGAAAAACATTCAGTACTTC.

This chain's CDR3 is CASSQEVLAAPYEQYF. The DNA for the CDR3 is TGCGCCAGCAGCCAAGAAGTACTAGCGGCTCCCTACGAGCAGTACTTC. The chain couples TRBV4-3 to TRBJ2-7; 8 bases are a match to TRBD2. The CDR3 covers 16 residues. The V gene end was trimmed by 0 bases and the J gene end by 2 bases; junction bases not matched to a gene: 6. Germline V CDR1 and CDR2: LGHNA, YSLEER.

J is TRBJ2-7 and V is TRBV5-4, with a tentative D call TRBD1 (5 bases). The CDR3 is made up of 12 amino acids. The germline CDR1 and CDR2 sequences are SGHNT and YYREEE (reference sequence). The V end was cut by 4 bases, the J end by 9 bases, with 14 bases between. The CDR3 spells CASSLQSQGQYF. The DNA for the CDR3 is TGTGCCAGCAGCCTACAGAGTCAGGGGCAGTACTTC. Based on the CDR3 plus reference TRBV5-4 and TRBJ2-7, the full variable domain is ETGVTQSPTHLIKTRGQQVTLRCSSQSGHNTVSWYQQALGQGPQFIFQYYREEENGRGNFPPRFSGLQFPNYSSELNVNALELDDSALYLCASSLQSQGQYFGPGTRLTVT.

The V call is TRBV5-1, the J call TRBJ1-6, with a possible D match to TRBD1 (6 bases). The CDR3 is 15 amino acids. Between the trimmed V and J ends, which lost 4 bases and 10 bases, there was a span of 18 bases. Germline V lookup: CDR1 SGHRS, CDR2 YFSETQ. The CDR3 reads CASSGGDIVSSPLHF. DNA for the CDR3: TGCGCCAGCAGCGGGGGGGACATAGTTTCGTCACCCCTCCACTTT.

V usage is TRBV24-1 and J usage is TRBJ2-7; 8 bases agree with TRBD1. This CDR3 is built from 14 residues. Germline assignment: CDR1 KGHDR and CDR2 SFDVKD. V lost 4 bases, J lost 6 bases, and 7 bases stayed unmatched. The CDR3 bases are TGTGCCACCAGTGAGTCTACAGGGGGTGGCGAGCAGTACTTC. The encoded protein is CATSESTGGGEQYF.

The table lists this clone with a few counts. The CDR3 reads CASSPAGVEGYTF. CDR3 coding DNA: TGTGCCAGCTCACCAGCAGGGGTTGAGGGCTACACCTTC. The gene calls are TRBV18 and TRBJ1-2; maybe TRBD1 (6 bases). V lost 2 bases and J 8 bases, leaving 12 bases between the germline ends. There are 13 residues in the CDR3. CDR1 is KGHSH, CDR2 LQKENI, per germline.

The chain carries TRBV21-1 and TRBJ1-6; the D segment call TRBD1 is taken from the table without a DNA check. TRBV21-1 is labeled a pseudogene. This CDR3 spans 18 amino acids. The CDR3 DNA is TGTGCCAGCAGCAAAGCGCTCGACAGGGACAATGGTCATTCACCCCTCCACTTT. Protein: CASSKALDRDNGHSPLHF.

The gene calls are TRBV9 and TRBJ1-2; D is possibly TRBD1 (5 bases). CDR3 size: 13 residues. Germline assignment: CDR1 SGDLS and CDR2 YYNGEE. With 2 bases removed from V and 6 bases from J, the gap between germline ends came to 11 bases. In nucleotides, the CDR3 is TGTGCCAGCAGCGTCGCAGGGTGGCATGGCTACACCTTC. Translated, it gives CASSVAGWHGYTF.

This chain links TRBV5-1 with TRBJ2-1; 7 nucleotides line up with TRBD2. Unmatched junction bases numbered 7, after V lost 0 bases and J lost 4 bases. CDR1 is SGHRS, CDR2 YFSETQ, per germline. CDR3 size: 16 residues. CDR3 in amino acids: CASSLVPSGDYNEQFF. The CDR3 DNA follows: TGCGCCAGCAGCTTGGTACCTAGCGGAGATTACAATGAGCAGTTCTTC.

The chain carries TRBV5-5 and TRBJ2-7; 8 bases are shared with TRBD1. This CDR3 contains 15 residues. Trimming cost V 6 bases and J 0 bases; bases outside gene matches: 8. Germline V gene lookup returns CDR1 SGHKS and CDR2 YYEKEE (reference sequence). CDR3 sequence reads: CASTQGARDSYEQYF. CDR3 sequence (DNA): TGTGCCAGCACCCAGGGGGCCAGAGACTCCTACGAGCAGTACTTC.

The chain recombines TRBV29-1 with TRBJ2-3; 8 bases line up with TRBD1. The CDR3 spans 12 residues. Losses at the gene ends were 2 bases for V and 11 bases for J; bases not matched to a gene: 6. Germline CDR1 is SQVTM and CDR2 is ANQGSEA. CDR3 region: CSVEQSGTGQYF. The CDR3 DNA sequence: TGCAGCGTTGAACAATCCGGGACAGGGCAGTATTTT.

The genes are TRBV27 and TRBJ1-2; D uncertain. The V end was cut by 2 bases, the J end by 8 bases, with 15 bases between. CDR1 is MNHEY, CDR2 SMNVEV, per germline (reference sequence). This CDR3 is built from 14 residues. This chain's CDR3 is CASSLRPSPGGYTF. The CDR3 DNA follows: TGTGCCAGCAGTTTACGGCCCTCTCCGGGAGGCTACACCTTC.

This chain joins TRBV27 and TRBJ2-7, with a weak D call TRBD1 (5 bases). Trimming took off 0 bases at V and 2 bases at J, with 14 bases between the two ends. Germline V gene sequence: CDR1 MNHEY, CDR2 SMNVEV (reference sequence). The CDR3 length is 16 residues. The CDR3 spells CASSLSVGLAPYEQYF. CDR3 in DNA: TGTGCCAGCAGTTTATCCGTGGGGCTTGCCCCCTACGAGCAGTACTTC.

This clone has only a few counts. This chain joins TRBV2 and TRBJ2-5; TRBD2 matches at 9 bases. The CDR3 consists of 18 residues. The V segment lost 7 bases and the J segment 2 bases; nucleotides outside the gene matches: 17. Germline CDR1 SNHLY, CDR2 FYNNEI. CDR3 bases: TGTGCCAGCATTGTGGGCCGTGCGGCGGGGGGGCATCAAGAGACCCAGTACTTC. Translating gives CASIVGRAAGGHQETQYF.